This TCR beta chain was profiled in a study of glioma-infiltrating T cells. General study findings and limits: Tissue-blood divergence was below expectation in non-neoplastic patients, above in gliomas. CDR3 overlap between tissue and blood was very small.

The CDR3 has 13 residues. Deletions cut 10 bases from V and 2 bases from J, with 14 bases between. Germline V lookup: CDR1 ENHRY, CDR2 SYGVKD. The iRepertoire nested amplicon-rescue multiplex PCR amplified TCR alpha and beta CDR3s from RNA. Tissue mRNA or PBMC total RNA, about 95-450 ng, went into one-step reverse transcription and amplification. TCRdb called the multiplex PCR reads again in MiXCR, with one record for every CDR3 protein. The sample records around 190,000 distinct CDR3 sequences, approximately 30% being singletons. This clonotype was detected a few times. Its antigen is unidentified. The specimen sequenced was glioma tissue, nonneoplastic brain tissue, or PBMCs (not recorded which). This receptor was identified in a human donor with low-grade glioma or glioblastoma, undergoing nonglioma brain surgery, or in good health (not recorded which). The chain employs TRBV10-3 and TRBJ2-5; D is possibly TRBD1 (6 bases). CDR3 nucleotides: TGTGCCACCAAGACAGGTCCTCAAGAGACCCAGTACTTC. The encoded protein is CATKTGPQETQYF.